This TCR beta chain was sequenced for a study of T cells expressing NK-cell markers. Study context: Sorted CD3+CD56+NKG2C+, CD3+CD56+NKG2C- and CD3+CD56-NKG2C+ T-cell subsets were beta-chain profiled. There were seven HCMV-seropositive donors and one seronegative donor among the eight sequenced. Overall study findings and caveats: Dominant NKG2C+ clonotypes were found to form about 1.0-7.5% of CD8+ T cells in over five donors. Unclear, still, was the HCMV specificity of the expanded NKG2C+ T cell clones.

TCRdb reanalyzed the 5' RACE reads, giving one entry per CDR3 protein sequence and no DNA. Its clone listing holds about 390,000 distinct CDR3 sequences. CDR1 and CDR2 (germline): MGHDK, SYGVNS. The CDR3 is made up of 16 amino acids. In the case of this clonotype: The antigen remains undetermined.

The receptor comes from a woman in her fifties or sixties in good health. V and J are TRBV25-1 and TRBJ2-5; TCRdb lists TRBD1, though no DNA is available to test this call. Sequencing was performed on blood T cells: a sorted CD56 or NKG2C T cell subset, CD4+ or CD8+ T cells, or bulk PBMC T cells (not recorded which). The CDR3 protein is CASSAPWAGRQETQYF.